The subject of this entry is one TCR beta chain. Its antigen is not identified. This sample is part of a study of identical twins. Study observations and caveats: Excess sharing by twins proved weaker in beta out-of-frame sequences.

Template switching added a universal primer binding site, and final cDNA carried unique molecular identifiers. TCRdb re-analysed the 5' RACE reads in MiXCR, keeping a single row per CDR3 protein. Of about 450,000 distinct CDR3 sequences in the sample, less than 20% were seen once. Trimming took 3 bases from V and 0 from J; bases not matched to a gene: 11. The CDR3 spans 18 residues. Germline CDR1 is SGDLS and CDR2 is YYNGEE. Source material: naive T cells sorted from blood. The sequence was obtained from a man in his forties or fifties in good health. The chain combines TRBV9 with TRBJ2-4; 8 bases map to TRBD2. In nucleotides, the CDR3 is TGTGCCAGCAGCGCCCGACCGGGACTAGGACCAGCCAAAAACATTCAGTACTTC. This sequence encodes CASSARPGLGPAKNIQYF.